These T cell receptor beta chains were read from a single sample in a study of post-analysis software for immune sequencing data. In TCRdb, the PCR reads were re-called with MiXCR into one record per CDR3 protein. Of some 700,000 distinct CDR3 sequences listed, more than 50% are singletons. The sample taken for sequencing was blood. The receptors originated from a girl aged 2 to 9 with multiple sclerosis. Each CDR3 is given with its conserved first and last residue. D genes are given only for firm matches. The size of a clone is reported for some rows only, either as once, few or many, or as a class for expanded clones.

d_call: TRBD1
j_call: TRBJ1-5
v_call: TRBV18
clone_size: few
cdr3_aa: CASSLNRGGVGNQPQHF
cdr3_nt: TGTGCCAGCTCACTGAACAGGGGAGGTGTCGGCAATCAGCCCCAGCATTTT

d_call: TRBD1
j_call: TRBJ1-1
v_call: TRBV5-1
clone_size: once
cdr3_aa: CASSSGTGEMNTEAFF
cdr3_nt: TGCGCCAGCAGCTCCGGGACAGGTGAGATGAACACTGAAGCTTTCTTT

d_call: .
j_call: TRBJ1-1
v_call: TRBV21-1
clone_size: .
cdr3_aa: CASSPRTGQTEAFF
cdr3_nt: TGTGCCAGCAGCCCCCGGACAGGGCAAACTGAAGCTTTCTTT

d_call: TRBD1
j_call: TRBJ1-4
v_call: TRBV2
clone_size: .
cdr3_aa: CASSGRKGQFNEKLFF
cdr3_nt: TGTGCCAGCAGCGGAAGAAAGGGACAGTTTAATGAAAAACTGTTTTTT

d_call: .
j_call: TRBJ2-7
v_call: TRBV6-6
clone_size: .
cdr3_aa: CASSGISYEQYF
cdr3_nt: TGTGCCAGCTCCGGCATCTCCTACGAGCAGTACTTC

d_call: .
j_call: TRBJ1-2
v_call: TRBV18
clone_size: .
cdr3_aa: CASSRQGPSNYGYTF
cdr3_nt: TGTGCCAGCTCACGGCAGGGACCTTCTAACTATGGCTACACCTTC

d_call: TRBD1
j_call: TRBJ2-5
v_call: TRBV20-1
clone_size: .
cdr3_aa: CSAASRQGETQYF
cdr3_nt: TGCAGTGCCGCCTCGAGACAGGGGGAGACCCAGTACTTC

d_call: TRBD1
j_call: TRBJ2-5
v_call: TRBV5-1
clone_size: few
cdr3_aa: CASSPRDRWETQYF
cdr3_nt: TGCGCCAGCAGCCCCAGGGACAGGTGGGAGACCCAGTACTTC

d_call: .
j_call: TRBJ2-7
v_call: TRBV20-1
clone_size: many
cdr3_aa: CSARDRDLEQYF
cdr3_nt: TGCAGTGCTAGAGATCGGGACCTCGAGCAGTACTTC

d_call: .
j_call: TRBJ1-5
v_call: TRBV10-3
clone_size: .
cdr3_aa: CAVSLDSNQPQHF
cdr3_nt: TGTGCCGTCAGCCTCGATAGCAATCAGCCCCAGCATTTT

d_call: .
j_call: TRBJ1-4
v_call: TRBV21-1
clone_size: .
cdr3_aa: CASPSTQPTNEKLFF
cdr3_nt: TGTGCCAGCCCCAGCACGCAGCCAACTAATGAAAAACTGTTTTTT

d_call: TRBD1
j_call: TRBJ2-1
v_call: TRBV7-2
clone_size: .
cdr3_aa: CASSLDGGTGLEQFF
cdr3_nt: TGTGCCAGCAGCTTAGACGGGGGGACAGGGCTTGAGCAGTTCTTC